What follows is one T cell receptor beta chain and its context. Study members were between about 18 and 100 years old and lived in 25 or so US regions. Grouping used clinical history reported by participants in a survey and questionnaire. V lost 0 bases and J 10 bases, leaving 16 bases between the germline ends. The CDR3 extends over 16 amino acids. Germline loops: CDR1 MNHEY, CDR2 SVGAGI. The data originate from a study of blood T cell repertoires in COVID-19. Study information: Samples representing acute and convalescent COVID-19 were sourced from the United States, Italy and Spain.

Original data processing: It was from reference gene primer amplification that nucleated cell counts were estimated. Clones were sequenced by immunoSEQ multiplex PCR, and TCRdb holds only the in-frame ones, with some missing. V and J calls and clone size are those listed in that table; D and trimming were worked out from the DNA. This sample has about 180,000 clones, with approximately 85% found just once. The V and J genes are TRBV6-5 and TRBJ1-6; D perhaps matches TRBD1 (6 bases). This clonotype was obtained from a man in his forties who had recovered from COVID-19. Sequenced material: PBMCs or T cells enriched from blood (not recorded which). As DNA, the CDR3 is TGTGCCAGCAGTTACTCGGCAGGGGCAATCGGGTCACCCCTCCACTTT. The encoded protein is CASSYSAGAIGSPLHF.